This T cell receptor beta chain stems from a study of blood T cell repertoires in COVID-19. Repertoires were generated with immunoSEQ multiplex PCR, while TCRdb's copy carries only in-frame clones and drops some. The profile covers about 270,000 clones, with over 75% appearing a single time and roughly 15% taken by the ten largest. The CDR3 covers 13 residues. V was shortened by 6 bases and J by 5 bases, with 12 bases between the two germline ends. The germline V gene encodes CDR1 SGHNT and CDR2 YYREEE (reference sequence). Specimen: peripheral blood. J is TRBJ2-1 and V is TRBV5-4; D perhaps matches TRBD2 (6 bases). The clonotype originates from a human donor in a cohort sampled during active COVID-19. The CDR3 region has the DNA TGTGCCAGCAACCCCTGGGAGGACAATGAGCAGTTCTTC. This sequence encodes CASNPWEDNEQFF.